The T cell receptor beta chain described here comes from a study of Tregs in tolerant kidney transplant recipients. The table came from immunoSEQ multiplex PCR; TCRdb's copy has only in-frame clones and leaves some out. This listing includes under 30,000 clones. Related graft donors supplied nonmyeloablative bone marrow transplants, and mixed chimerism was transient. V lost 5 bases to trimming and J lost 5 bases; unmatched junction nucleotides: 6. Looked up from germline, CDR1 is GTSNPN and CDR2 is SVGIG (reference sequence). The length of the CDR3 is 14 residues. In regard to this clone: The read terminates 3 residues before the CDR3 end, so the remaining end is supplied by the germline J gene.

The origin of this receptor is a human patient who received a combined kidney and bone marrow transplant. Certain T cells may be donor cells from the graft. The chain employs TRBV30 and TRBJ1-2, with TRBD1 matching 12 bases. Here the sequenced sample was CD4+ T cells from blood (PBMCs), taken 6 months after the transplant. The part of the CDR3 DNA that was read is TGTGCCTGGTGGGGACAGGGGGCAGAGTATGGC. Translating gives CAWWGQGAEYG. The entire CDR3 sequence reads CAWWGQGAEYGYTF.